This T cell receptor (beta chain) was documented in a study of radiotherapy plus CTLA-4 blockade in lung cancer. V was pared by 5 bases and J by 0 bases, with 13 bases of the junction left unmatched. CDR3 length: 18 amino acids. The germline V gene has CDR1 SGHRS and CDR2 YFSETQ. The protocol was immunoSEQ multiplex PCR, while the TCRdb copy is restricted to in-frame clones and leaves out a portion. The table lists some 74,000 clones, around 73% of them singletons. This receptor was taken from a human donor with non-small cell lung cancer who had a complete response to radiotherapy plus ipilimumab. Sequencing was performed on peripheral blood, taken from a patient treated with radiotherapy plus ipilimumab. This chain uses TRBV5-1 with TRBJ1-5, with TRBD1 matching over 8 bases. The CDR3 reads CASRPPRQGTYSNQPQHF. The CDR3 DNA reads TGCGCCAGCAGACCTCCCCGACAGGGGACCTATAGCAATCAGCCCCAGCATTTT.